This TCR beta chain derives from a study of blood T cell repertoires in COVID-19. All recovered Cohort 3 donors got two negative PCRs, got clearance, or saw symptom resolution. As handled by the study authors: Amplifying reference gene primers gave estimates of nucleated cell counts. Clones were sequenced by immunoSEQ multiplex PCR, and TCRdb holds only the in-frame ones, with some missing. That table furnishes V, J and clone size, whereas the DNA furnished D and trimming. This sample has about 160,000 clones, with over 75% found just once. This CDR3 is 19 amino acids long. Per the germline V gene, CDR1 is LGHDT and CDR2 is YNNKEL (reference sequence). Trimming cost V 0 bases and J 2 bases; bases outside gene matches: 13.

The sequence was obtained from a man aged 35-49 years who had recovered from COVID-19. The sequenced material came from PBMCs or T cells enriched from blood (not recorded which). The chain uses TRBV3-1 (or the pseudogene TRBV3-2) and TRBJ2-3, with 8 nucleotides matching TRBD2. The CDR3 spells CASSQDYFEAGAVTDTQYF. CDR3 DNA sequence: TGTGCCAGCAGCCAAGATTACTTCGAAGCGGGGGCGGTCACAGATACGCAGTATTTT.